The present TCR beta chain was sequenced within a study of CD8+ T cells in alopecia areata. Study-wide results and caveats: A single nonresponder leaves the baseline CD8+ expansion link to response uncertain. Scalp data also include sequences from resident alphabeta T cells of normal skin.

Noted treatment: oral pan-JAK inhibitor, 5-10 mg twice daily. PBMC-derived CD4+ and CD8+ T cells were sorted. Comment on this clone: What it binds is unknown.

CDR3 size: 13 residues. Between the trimmed V and J ends, which lost 0 bases and 4 bases, there was a span of 6 bases. Germline assignment: CDR1 SGDLS and CDR2 YYNGEE. The sequencing template was cDNA reverse transcribed from extracted RNA. TCRdb's copy holds only in-frame clones and misses some; the assay was immunoSEQ multiplex PCR. The sample includes under 200,000 clones, 50% to 65% seen only once; the top ten take 14%. Sequenced material: CD4+ T cells sorted from blood, taken at week 24, from a patient treated with tofacitinib. This receptor was obtained from a human donor with alopecia areata. The chain combines TRBV9 with TRBJ2-3; D gene uncertain. This CDR3 is CASSVERSDTQYF. The DNA for the CDR3 is TGTGCCAGCAGCGTAGAAAGGTCAGATACGCAGTATTTT.